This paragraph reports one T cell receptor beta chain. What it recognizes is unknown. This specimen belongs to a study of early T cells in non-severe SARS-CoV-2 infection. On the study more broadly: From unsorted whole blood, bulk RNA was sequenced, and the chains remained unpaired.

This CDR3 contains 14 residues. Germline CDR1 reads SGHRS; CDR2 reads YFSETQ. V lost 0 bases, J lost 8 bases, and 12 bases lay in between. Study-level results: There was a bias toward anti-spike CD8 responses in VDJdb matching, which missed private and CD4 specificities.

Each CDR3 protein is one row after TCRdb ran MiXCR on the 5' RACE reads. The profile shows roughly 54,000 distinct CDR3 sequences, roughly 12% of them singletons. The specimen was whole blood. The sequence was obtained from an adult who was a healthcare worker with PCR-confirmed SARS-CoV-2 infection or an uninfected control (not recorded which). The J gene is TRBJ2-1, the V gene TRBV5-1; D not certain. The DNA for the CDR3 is TGCGCCAGCAGCTTGGCCGGCAGGATGGATGAGCAGTTCTTC. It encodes CASSLAGRMDEQFF.